These T cell receptor beta chains were read from a single sample in a study of human T cells and chemical hapten exposure. TCRdb fed the RACE reads into MiXCR, producing one record per CDR3 protein. The sample lists about 120,000 distinct CDR3 sequences, 11% seen once, with over 2% in the top ten. The input for sequencing was whole blood, taken in connection with sensitization to the hapten diphenylcyclopropenone (DPC). The origin of the receptors is a woman aged 45 to 65 with alopecia areata. Some clones in this sample may be carry-over from other donors' samples. Both conserved end residues are part of each CDR3. Fields, in order: J gene, D gene, V gene, clone size, CDR3 DNA, CDR3 protein. D genes are given only for firm matches. Some rows have no size entry. The others give once, few or many, or a class for an expanded clone.

J gene: TRBJ2-3
D gene: .
V gene: TRBV9
clone size: many
CDR3 DNA: TGTGCCAGCAGCGTAGAATTGTCATCACCCACCACGGGTACGCAGTATTTT
CDR3 protein: CASSVELSSPTTGTQYF

J gene: TRBJ2-7
D gene: TRBD2
V gene: TRBV28
clone size: few
CDR3 DNA: TGTGCCAGCGGCCCGGGACTAGCGGGAGGAGAATGGCACTTC
CDR3 protein: CASGPGLAGGEWHF

J gene: TRBJ1-2
D gene: .
V gene: TRBV6-5
clone size: few
CDR3 DNA: TGTGCCAGCAGCCTGACAGGTGGTCCCTATGGCTACACCTTC
CDR3 protein: CASSLTGGPYGYTF

J gene: TRBJ2-7
D gene: .
V gene: TRBV6-5
clone size: few
CDR3 DNA: TGTGCCACCAGACGGGGACAACACTACGAGCAGTACTTC
CDR3 protein: CATRRGQHYEQYF

J gene: TRBJ2-7
D gene: .
V gene: TRBV2
clone size: few
CDR3 DNA: TGTGCCAGCAGGCCTCCGGGACTCCTCTACGAGCAGTACTTC
CDR3 protein: CASRPPGLLYEQYF

J gene: TRBJ2-7
D gene: TRBD1
V gene: TRBV5-5
clone size: many
CDR3 DNA: TGTGCCAGCAGCATGGACAGGTTTTCCTACGAGCAGTACTTC
CDR3 protein: CASSMDRFSYEQYF

J gene: TRBJ1-1
D gene: .
V gene: TRBV6-5
clone size: few
CDR3 DNA: TGTGCCAGCAGGCAGACGAACACTGAAGCTTTCTTT
CDR3 protein: CASRQTNTEAFF

J gene: TRBJ1-1
D gene: .
V gene: TRBV6-5
clone size: .
CDR3 DNA: TGTGCCAGCAGTTACCAGCGGATGAACACTGAAGCTTTCTTT
CDR3 protein: CASSYQRMNTEAFF

J gene: TRBJ1-2
D gene: .
V gene: TRBV20-1
clone size: .
CDR3 DNA: TGCAGTGCTAGCCCGGACGGTATAAGTGGCTACACCTTC
CDR3 protein: CSASPDGISGYTF

J gene: TRBJ2-5
D gene: .
V gene: TRBV20-1
clone size: few
CDR3 DNA: TGCAGTGCTAGTCCCGGGACCGCCGTCCGAGAGACCCAGTACTTC
CDR3 protein: CSASPGTAVRETQYF

J gene: TRBJ2-3
D gene: .
V gene: TRBV7-2
clone size: .
CDR3 DNA: TGTGCCAGCAGCTTTAGTAGGGCAGATACGCAGTATTTT
CDR3 protein: CASSFSRADTQYF

J gene: TRBJ1-3
D gene: .
V gene: TRBV3-1
clone size: .
CDR3 DNA: TGTGCCAGCAGCCAAGGGTCTTTCGGAAACACCATATATTTT
CDR3 protein: CASSQGSFGNTIYF

J gene: TRBJ2-1
D gene: .
V gene: TRBV6-5
clone size: .
CDR3 DNA: TGTGCCAGCGCTTCCCGAAAGGTCCCGAAGGGCAATGAGCAGTTCTTC
CDR3 protein: CASASRKVPKGNEQFF